The rows below give T cell receptor beta chains drawn from one sample of a study of cytomegalovirus exposure and HLA in healthy donors. Clones were read by immunoSEQ multiplex PCR, and TCRdb kept only the in-frame ones, dropping some. The sample shows approximately 82,000 clones, roughly a tenth of them seen only once. Sequencing used PBMCs. All receptors come from a man aged 60 to 75 in good health and CMV-seropositive. Each CDR3 is given with its conserved first and last residue. The order of the fields is J gene, clone size, CDR3 length, D gene, V gene, CDR3 DNA, CDR3 protein. D genes are given only for firm matches. Some rows have no size entry. The others give once, few or many, or a class for an expanded clone.

j_call: TRBJ2-5; clone_size: .; cdr3_length: 20; d_call: TRBD2; v_call: TRBV7-3; cdr3_nt: TGTGCCAGCAGCTCCCACGGACTAGCGGGGGGCCTACCGTACCAAGAGACCCAGTACTTC; cdr3_aa: CASSSHGLAGGLPYQETQYF
j_call: TRBJ1-6; clone_size: few; cdr3_length: 15; d_call: TRBD1; v_call: TRBV7-6; cdr3_nt: TGTGCCAGCAGCCATGACAGGGTCTATAATTCACCCCTCCACTTT; cdr3_aa: CASSHDRVYNSPLHF
j_call: TRBJ2-2; clone_size: .; cdr3_length: 15; d_call: TRBD2; v_call: TRBV30; cdr3_nt: TGTGCCTGGAGTTCGGGGGGGCGCGGTACCGGGGAGCTGTTTTTT; cdr3_aa: CAWSSGGRGTGELFF
j_call: TRBJ2-7; clone_size: few; cdr3_length: 13; d_call: TRBD1; v_call: TRBV11-3; cdr3_nt: TGTGCCAGCAACGGACAGGGTGGCCACGAGCAGTACTTC; cdr3_aa: CASNGQGGHEQYF
j_call: TRBJ2-5; clone_size: .; cdr3_length: 16; d_call: TRBD1; v_call: TRBV19; cdr3_nt: TGTGCCAGTAGTACTCCCCGGGGACAGGGGGCTGAGACCCAGTACTTC; cdr3_aa: CASSTPRGQGAETQYF
j_call: TRBJ1-1; clone_size: .; cdr3_length: 15; d_call: .; v_call: TRBV5-8; cdr3_nt: TGTGCCAGCAGCTTGGGGGGGCGTGGTAGGACTGAAGCTTTCTTT; cdr3_aa: CASSLGGRGRTEAFF
j_call: TRBJ2-5; clone_size: .; cdr3_length: 15; d_call: .; v_call: TRBV7-3; cdr3_nt: TGTGCCAGCAGCTTAACTGGCCCAGGTGGGGAGACCCAGTACTTC; cdr3_aa: CASSLTGPGGETQYF
j_call: TRBJ1-5; clone_size: few; cdr3_length: 14; d_call: .; v_call: TRBV19; cdr3_nt: TGTGCCAGTAGTATAGGGGTCCGGGATCAGCCCCAGCATTTT; cdr3_aa: CASSIGVRDQPQHF
j_call: TRBJ2-1; clone_size: many; cdr3_length: 15; d_call: TRBD1; v_call: TRBV5-6; cdr3_nt: TGTGCCAGCAGCTTTCAGGGGGCGGCCTACAATGAGCAGTTCTTC; cdr3_aa: CASSFQGAAYNEQFF
j_call: TRBJ2-1; clone_size: .; cdr3_length: 13; d_call: .; v_call: TRBV11-2; cdr3_nt: TGTGCCAGCAGACTTCGACAGCGCAATGAGCAGTTCTTC; cdr3_aa: CASRLRQRNEQFF
j_call: TRBJ2-2; clone_size: .; cdr3_length: 15; d_call: .; v_call: TRBV9; cdr3_nt: TGTGCCAGCAGCGTAGCTGGGGCAAGGACCGGGGAGCTGTTTTTT; cdr3_aa: CASSVAGARTGELFF
j_call: TRBJ2-5; clone_size: .; cdr3_length: 14; d_call: TRBD1; v_call: TRBV19; cdr3_nt: TGTGCCAGTACCCGACAGGGAAGGGAAGAGACCCAGTACTTC; cdr3_aa: CASTRQGREETQYF
j_call: TRBJ2-2; clone_size: once; cdr3_length: 15; d_call: TRBD1; v_call: TRBV6-1; cdr3_nt: TGTGCCAGCAGTGAGCGGACAGGATCCTTCGGGGAGCTGTTTTTT; cdr3_aa: CASSERTGSFGELFF
j_call: TRBJ1-6; clone_size: .; cdr3_length: 14; d_call: TRBD1; v_call: TRBV7-9; cdr3_nt: TGTGCCAGCCAGTTGACAGGGGGTAATTCACCCCTCCACTTT; cdr3_aa: CASQLTGGNSPLHF
j_call: TRBJ1-3; clone_size: few; cdr3_length: 15; d_call: .; v_call: TRBV28; cdr3_nt: TGTGCCAGCAGTTCAAGTAGCAGCTCTGGAAACACCATATATTTT; cdr3_aa: CASSSSSSSGNTIYF